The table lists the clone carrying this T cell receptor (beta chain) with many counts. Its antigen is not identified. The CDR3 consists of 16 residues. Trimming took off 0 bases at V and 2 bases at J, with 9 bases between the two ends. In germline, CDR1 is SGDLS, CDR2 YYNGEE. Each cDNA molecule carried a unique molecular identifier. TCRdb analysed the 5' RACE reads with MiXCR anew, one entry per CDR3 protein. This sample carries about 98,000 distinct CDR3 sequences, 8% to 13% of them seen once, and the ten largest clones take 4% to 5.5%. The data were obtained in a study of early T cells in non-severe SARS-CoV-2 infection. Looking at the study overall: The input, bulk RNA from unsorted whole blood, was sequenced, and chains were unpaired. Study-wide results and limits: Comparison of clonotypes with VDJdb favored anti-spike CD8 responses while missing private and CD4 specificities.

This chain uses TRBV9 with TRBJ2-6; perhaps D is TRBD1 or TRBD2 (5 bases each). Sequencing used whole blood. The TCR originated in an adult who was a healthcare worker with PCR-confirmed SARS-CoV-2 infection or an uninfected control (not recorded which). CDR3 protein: CASSVDSGPGANVLTF. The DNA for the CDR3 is TGTGCCAGCAGCGTAGACTCGGGGCCTGGGGCCAACGTCCTGACTTTC.